The clone carrying this TCR beta chain appeared once. The CDR3 has 15 amino acids. Germline V gene data show CDR1 as MGHRA and CDR2 as YSYEKL. V was pared by 5 bases and J by 5 bases, with 10 bases of the junction left unmatched. The data are from a study of blood T cell repertoires in COVID-19. The wider study: Some COVID-19 samples were acute and others convalescent; all came from the United States, Italy and Spain. PBMCs, B-cell-depleted T cells, or T cells provided the cDNA or gDNA that made up the material.

As handled by the study authors: It was from reference gene primer amplification that nucleated cell counts were estimated. The repertoire was sequenced with immunoSEQ multiplex PCR; TCRdb's copy has only in-frame clones and lacks some. V, J and clone size derive from that table, while D and trimming were established from the DNA sequence. The sample holds some 390,000 clones, about nine tenths seen once. Seattle patients were enrolled while actively infected and followed longitudinally. The sequenced material came from peripheral blood. The rearrangement links TRBV4-1 to TRBJ2-7, with 9 bases aligning to TRBD1. The sequence was collected from a woman in her thirties or forties with COVID-19, enrolled during active disease. The CDR3 here is CASSAPGQGGDEQYF. CDR3 in DNA: TGCGCCAGCAGCGCGCCGGGACAGGGAGGCGACGAGCAGTACTTC.